Only a few counts were recorded for the clone carrying this T cell receptor beta chain. Its antigen is unknown. The CDR3 end falls 3 residues outside the read, so it is completed with the germline J gene. Trimming removed 3 bases at V and 7 bases at J, with 13 bases between. CDR1 is DFQATT and CDR2 is SNEGSKA in the germline V gene (reference sequence). This CDR3 has 13 amino acids. The data originate from a study of T cell clonality in common variable immunodeficiency. General study points: In common variable immunodeficiency, TCR beta chains reportedly carried fewer deletions and N-nucleotide insertions.

Assay used: immunoSEQ multiplex PCR; TCRdb lists only in-frame clones, some missing. This sample has 25,000 to 35,000 clones, each found more than once. The chain is built from TRBV20-1 and TRBJ1-5; the D gene is possibly TRBD1 (6 bases). This TCR came from a human donor with common variable immunodeficiency. Sequenced input: peripheral blood mononuclear cells. The CDR3 is CSARGHGSQPQHF. CDR3 DNA (partial): TGCAGTGCTAGGGGACATGGAAGCCAGCCC.